Shown below are 13 T cell receptor beta chains from a single sample sequenced in a study of cytomegalovirus exposure and HLA in healthy donors. PCR involved 60 Vbeta and 13 Jbeta primers. The data were produced by immunoSEQ multiplex PCR, yet TCRdb's version contains in-frame clones alone and is incomplete. Its table lists under 150,000 clones. Sequencing used PBMCs. Receptors were obtained from a woman aged 60 to 75 in good health and CMV-seronegative.

The V call is TRBV10-3, the J call TRBJ2-2; maybe TRBD1 (5 bases). Trimming removed 0 bases at V and 6 bases at J, with 14 bases between. The CDR3 has 16 amino acids. The V gene's germline CDR1 is ENHRY and CDR2 SYGVKD. CDR3 sequence (DNA): TGTGCCATCAGTGAGTCGCCCAGGGCAAGGGCCGGGGAGCTGTTTTTT. Translated: CAISESPRARAGELFF.

This chain joins TRBV7-9 and TRBJ2-5; D possibly corresponds to TRBD1 (5 bases). From germline, CDR1 is SEHNR and CDR2 FQNEAQ (reference sequence). Trimming cost V 1 base and J 5 bases, with 14 bases left between them. CDR3 length equals 15 residues. The CDR3 coding sequence is TGTGCCAGCAGCTTAGGTTCAGGGATGCGGGAGACCCAGTACTTC. Protein product: CASSLGSGMRETQYF.

CDR3 sequence: CASSEALHGQFFSGNTIYF. The CDR3 DNA reads TGTGCCAGCAGTGAAGCGCTTCATGGCCAGTTCTTCTCTGGAAACACCATATATTTT. The chain combines TRBV2 with TRBJ1-3; D ambiguous. Deletions cut 0 bases from V and 0 bases from J, with 18 bases between. The CDR3 has 19 residues. Germline V lookup: CDR1 SNHLY, CDR2 FYNNEI. Full variable domain (outside the CDR3, taken from reference TRBV2 and TRBJ1-3): EPEVTQTPSHQVTQMGQEVILRCVPISNHLYFYWYRQILGQKVEFLVSFYNNEISEKSEIFDDQFSVERPDGSNFTLKIRSTKLEDSAMYFCASSEALHGQFFSGNTIYFGEGSWLTVV.

CDR3: CASSVGGTLRNEQFF. The CDR3, as DNA: TGTGCCAGCAGCGTCGGGGGGACACTCCGCAATGAGCAGTTCTTC. The V call is TRBV7-2, the J call TRBJ2-1; tentative D call: TRBD2 (7 bases). V shed 5 bases and J shed 6 bases, with 17 bases lying between them. The germline V gene encodes CDR1 SGHTA and CDR2 FQGNSA. The CDR3 is 15 residues long.

The V call is TRBV20-1, the J call TRBJ1-2; no clear D gene. The CDR3 is 11 amino acids. CDR1 and CDR2 from the germline V gene are DFQATT and SNEGSKA (reference sequence). Trimming stripped 8 bases from V and 2 bases from J, with 9 bases between. This chain's CDR3 is CSRGVNYGYTF. The CDR3 coding sequence is TGCAGTCGGGGTGTCAACTATGGCTACACCTTC.

This sequence joins TRBV6-6 and TRBJ2-7; TRBD1 agrees at 7 bases. Germline CDR1 MNHNY, CDR2 SVGAGI (reference sequence). The CDR3 extends over 13 amino acids. The V and J ends lost 2 bases and 6 bases, in that order; junction bases with no gene match: 4. The CDR3 is CASSYDREREQYF. CDR3 in DNA: TGTGCCAGCAGTTACGACAGGGAGCGCGAGCAGTACTTC.

The CDR3: CASSYGTAMNTEAFF. CDR3 coding DNA: TGTGCCAGCAGTTATGGGACAGCCATGAACACTGAAGCTTTCTTT. The V call is TRBV6-5, the J call TRBJ1-1; 7 bases align to TRBD1. The V gene end was trimmed by 3 bases and the J gene end by 0 bases; junction bases not matched to a gene: 4. This CDR3 comprises 15 residues. Germline-derived CDR1 and CDR2 are MNHEY and SVGAGI.

This sequence joins TRBV15 and TRBJ2-1; tentatively, D is TRBD2 (5 bases). The germline gives CDR1 LNHNV, CDR2 YYDKDF (reference sequence). The V end was cut by 4 bases, the J end by 0 bases, with 10 bases between. This CDR3 contains 15 residues. The CDR3 spells CATSITRYSYNEQFF. The CDR3 nucleotides read TGTGCCACCAGCATAACTAGATACTCCTACAATGAGCAGTTCTTC.

This rearrangement joins TRBV6-6 to TRBJ2-1, with TRBD2 identical over 9 bases. This CDR3 region has 16 residues. Looked up from germline, CDR1 is MNHNY and CDR2 is SVGAGI (reference sequence). J gave up 7 bases and V 2 bases, and 9 bases lay outside the gene matches. The CDR3 protein is CASSYGSGGNVNEQFF. The CDR3 DNA is TGTGCCAGCAGTTACGGTAGCGGGGGAAATGTTAATGAGCAGTTCTTC.

The chain employs TRBV14 and TRBJ2-2; D unclear. The CDR3 consists of 14 residues. Germline V gene sequence: CDR1 SGHDN, CDR2 FVKESK. Between the trimmed V and J ends, which lost 1 base and 1 base, there was a span of 4 bases. CDR3 sequence (DNA): TGTGCCAGCAGCCAAGGCGGGAACACCGGGGAGCTGTTTTTT. It yields the protein CASSQGGNTGELFF.

Regarding this clone: Other DNA sequences in this specimen translate into the identical CDR3. The genes are TRBV28 and TRBJ2-7, with TRBD1 matching over 7 bases. The junction had 1 base not matched to a gene; V was cut back by 4 bases and J by 1 base. The CDR3 loop spans 13 amino acids. Germline CDR1 reads MDHEN; CDR2 reads SYDVKM. CDR3 coding DNA: TGTGCCAGCAGTTCGGGACAGTCCTACGAGCAGTACTTC. Its protein product is CASSSGQSYEQYF.

The chain carries TRBV28 and TRBJ1-5, with D hard to call. CDR1 and CDR2 from the germline V gene are MDHEN and SYDVKM. V shed 9 bases and J shed 0 bases, with 9 bases lying between them. The CDR3 contains 13 residues. CDR3: CASIRNSNQPQHF. In DNA, the CDR3 is TGTGCCAGTATCAGAAATAGCAATCAGCCCCAGCATTTT.

CDR3 sequence reads: CAWSASRTSVADTQYF. CDR3 in DNA: TGTGCCTGGAGTGCGTCTCGGACTAGCGTCGCAGATACGCAGTATTTT. The genes are TRBV30 and TRBJ2-3, with TRBD2 identical over 9 bases. The V segment lost 1 base and the J segment 4 bases; nucleotides outside the gene matches: 9. The CDR3 sequence is 16 residues long. Germline assignment: CDR1 GTSNPN and CDR2 SVGIG (reference sequence).